Each of the 13 T cell receptor beta chains below was sequenced from the same sample in a study of blood T cell repertoires in COVID-19 (dated by TCRdb to the early 2020s). The library was generated by the immunoSEQ multiplex PCR assay. TCRdb provides this immuneACCESS table in a form limited to in-frame rearrangements. Some clones are lacking; in checked studies, under half of them reflect an unresolved V gene, and why the rest are absent is not known. This sample comprises 85,000 to 95,000 clones, around 86% of them detected only once. The ten biggest clones cover 4.5% to 6.5% of the sample. The sample taken for sequencing was peripheral blood. The receptors derive from a man aged 60-69 years with COVID-19, enrolled during active disease.

This clone was detected only a few times. J is TRBJ1-1 and V is TRBV27; tentative D call: TRBD1 (6 bases). The CDR3 has 15 residues. Trimming shortened V by 8 bases and J by 1 base, and 17 bases separated the two germline ends. In germline, CDR1 is MNHEY, CDR2 SMNVEV (reference sequence). CDR3 residues: CASGNWTAKNTEAFF. DNA for the CDR3: TGTGCCAGCGGAAACTGGACAGCTAAGAACACTGAAGCTTTCTTT.

This clone was picked up one time. V usage is TRBV7-9 and J usage is TRBJ1-4; 7 nucleotides match TRBD1. The junction had 6 bases not matched to a gene; V was cut back by 5 bases and J by 6 bases. CDR1 and CDR2 from the germline V gene are SEHNR and FQNEAQ (reference sequence). CDR3 length equals 14 residues. The CDR3 DNA follows: TGTGCCAGCAGCCTTGGGACAGAAGATGAAAAACTGTTTTTT. Protein product: CASSLGTEDEKLFF.

The chain joins TRBV6-6 to TRBJ1-2; D is undetermined. V was shortened by 0 bases and J by 4 bases, with 15 bases between the two germline ends. This CDR3 spans 16 amino acids. Germline-derived CDR1 and CDR2 are MNHNY and SVGAGI (reference sequence). The CDR3 sequence is CASSYSTSAGGYGYTF. The CDR3 DNA sequence: TGTGCCAGCAGTTACTCGACCAGTGCGGGAGGCTATGGCTACACCTTC.

This clone was recorded once. This chain uses TRBV19 with TRBJ2-7, with 7 positions matching TRBD2. Germline V CDR1 and CDR2: LNHDA, SQIVND (reference sequence). Losses at the gene ends were 8 bases for V and 2 bases for J; bases not matched to a gene: 6. The CDR3 runs 13 residues. This chain's CDR3 is CASGAGSPYEQYF. The CDR3 nucleotides read TGTGCCAGTGGAGCGGGAAGTCCCTACGAGCAGTACTTC.

The chain carries TRBV5-1 and TRBJ2-2; the match to TRBD2 covers 8 bases. V dropped 0 bases and J dropped 0; count of bases not matched to a gene: 4. From germline, CDR1 is SGHRS and CDR2 YFSETQ. The CDR3 has 17 amino acids. CDR3 region: CASSLEVAGPNTGELFF. CDR3 in DNA: TGCGCCAGCAGCTTGGAAGTAGCGGGACCGAACACCGGGGAGCTGTTTTTT.

The chain carries TRBV15 and TRBJ2-2; maybe TRBD2 (5 bases). This CDR3 comprises 16 residues. Trimming took off 1 base at V and 0 bases at J, with 9 bases between the two ends. The germline gives CDR1 LNHNV, CDR2 YYDKDF (reference sequence). The CDR3 nucleotides read TGTGCCACCAGCAGAGGTGCGGGTGCGAACACCGGGGAGCTGTTTTTT. This gives the protein CATSRGAGANTGELFF.

The chain combines TRBV5-1 with TRBJ2-7; 9 positions agree with TRBD1. The germline V gene encodes CDR1 SGHRS and CDR2 YFSETQ. The CDR3 loop spans 17 amino acids. J gave up 3 bases and V 2 bases, and 12 bases lay outside the gene matches. The CDR3 region has the DNA TGCGCCAGCAGCTTACGCCTACGACAGGGGGGAAGCTACGAGCAGTACTTC. Residues: CASSLRLRQGGSYEQYF.

The chain has TRBV18 and TRBJ2-7, with 9 bases aligning to TRBD1. Trimming took 5 bases from V and 1 from J; bases not matched to a gene: 15. Germline V gene data show CDR1 as KGHSH and CDR2 as LQKENI. This CDR3 spans 18 amino acids. CDR3 loop: CASSSKGDRALRSYEQYF. CDR3 nucleotides: TGTGCCAGCTCATCCAAGGGGGACAGGGCACTGAGGTCCTACGAGCAGTACTTC.

The chain uses TRBV4-2 and TRBJ2-7; D is ambiguous. Germline V gene lookup returns CDR1 LGHNA and CDR2 YNFKEQ. The length of the CDR3 is 14 residues. V shed 2 bases and J shed 6 bases, with 14 bases lying between them. The chain's CDR3 is CASSQLLPSGEQYF. CDR3 coding DNA: TGTGCCAGCAGCCAATTACTACCGTCGGGCGAGCAGTACTTC.

The CDR3, as DNA: TGTGCCAGCAGGCAGGGGGCGAACACCGGGGAGCTGTTTTTT. This encodes CASRQGANTGELFF. The chain links TRBV27 to TRBJ2-2; 7 bases are a match to TRBD1. CDR3 length: 14 residues. V lost 6 bases and J lost 0; bases outside the gene matches: 1. Per the germline V gene, CDR1 is MNHEY and CDR2 is SMNVEV (reference sequence).

The CDR3 loop is CASSSIGGRETGELFF. The CDR3 DNA follows: TGTGCCAGCAGTTCAATCGGGGGGCGGGAAACCGGGGAGCTGTTTTTT. The chain is built from TRBV27 and TRBJ2-2, with D possibly being TRBD2 (7 bases). Germline V gives CDR1 MNHEY, CDR2 SMNVEV (reference sequence). V lost 4 bases and J lost 5, with 17 bases in between. The CDR3 loop spans 16 amino acids.

The chain employs TRBV4-1 and TRBJ1-1; 7 bases map to TRBD1. From germline, CDR1 is MGHRA and CDR2 YSYEKL. The V gene end was trimmed by 3 bases and the J gene end by 0 bases; junction bases not matched to a gene: 4. The CDR3 spans 15 residues. CDR3 in amino acids: CASSQMGTVNTEAFF. As DNA, the CDR3 is TGCGCCAGCAGCCAGATGGGGACAGTGAACACTGAAGCTTTCTTT.

In nucleotides, the CDR3 is TGTGCCAGCAGCCTTGGTGAACGGGAGGAGCTTTTGGATGAGCAGTTCTTC. Its protein product is CASSLGEREELLDEQFF. The chain links TRBV5-8 to TRBJ2-1; 7 bases match TRBD2. Germline V CDR1 and CDR2: SGHTS, YDEGEE. The CDR3 is made up of 17 amino acids. V shed 4 bases, J shed 8 bases, and the junction held 18 bases outside the gene matches.